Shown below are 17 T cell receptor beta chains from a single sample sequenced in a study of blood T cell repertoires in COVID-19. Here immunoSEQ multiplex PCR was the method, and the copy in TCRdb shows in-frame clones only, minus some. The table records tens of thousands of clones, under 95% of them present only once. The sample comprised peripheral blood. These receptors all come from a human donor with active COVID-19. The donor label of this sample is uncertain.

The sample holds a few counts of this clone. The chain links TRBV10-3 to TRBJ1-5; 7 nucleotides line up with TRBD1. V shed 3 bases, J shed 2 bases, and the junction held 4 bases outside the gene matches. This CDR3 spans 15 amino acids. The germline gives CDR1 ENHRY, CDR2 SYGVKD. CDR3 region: CAISDHQGGNQPQHF. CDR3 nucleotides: TGTGCCATCAGTGATCATCAGGGGGGCAATCAGCCCCAGCATTTT.

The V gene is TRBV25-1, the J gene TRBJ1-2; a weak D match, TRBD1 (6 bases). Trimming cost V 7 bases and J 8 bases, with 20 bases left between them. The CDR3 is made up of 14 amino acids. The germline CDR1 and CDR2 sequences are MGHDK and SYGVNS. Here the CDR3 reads CASTGGGDLPGYTF. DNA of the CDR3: TGTGCCAGCACCGGAGGGGGGGACCTACCCGGCTACACCTTC.

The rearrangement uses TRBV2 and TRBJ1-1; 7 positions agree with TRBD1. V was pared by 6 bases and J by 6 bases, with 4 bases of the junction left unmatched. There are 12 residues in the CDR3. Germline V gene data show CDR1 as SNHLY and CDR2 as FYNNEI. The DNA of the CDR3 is TGTGCCAGCAGAGGGGGCCAACCTGAAGCTTTCTTT. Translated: CASRGGQPEAFF.

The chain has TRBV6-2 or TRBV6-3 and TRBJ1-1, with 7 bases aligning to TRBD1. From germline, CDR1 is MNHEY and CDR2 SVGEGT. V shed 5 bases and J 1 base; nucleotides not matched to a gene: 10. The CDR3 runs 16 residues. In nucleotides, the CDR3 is TGTGCCAGCAGTAAGCAGGGGGATGGACGGAACACTGAAGCTTTCTTT. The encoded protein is CASSKQGDGRNTEAFF.

CDR3 in amino acids: CASSPWRLVNTGELFF. The DNA of the CDR3 is TGTGCCAGTAGTCCCTGGAGACTAGTTAACACCGGGGAGCTGTTTTTT. The chain employs TRBV19 and TRBJ2-2; D is possibly TRBD2 (6 bases). The ends were cut back, 5 bases at V and 2 bases at J, with 15 bases in the middle. There are 16 residues in the CDR3. From germline, CDR1 is LNHDA and CDR2 SQIVND (reference sequence).

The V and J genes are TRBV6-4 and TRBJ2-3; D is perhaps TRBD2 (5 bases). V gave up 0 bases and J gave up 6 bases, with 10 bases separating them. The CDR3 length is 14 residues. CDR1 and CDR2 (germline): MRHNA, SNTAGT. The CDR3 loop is CASSDSPGMDTQYF. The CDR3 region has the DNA TGTGCCAGCAGTGACTCACCGGGGATGGATACGCAGTATTTT.

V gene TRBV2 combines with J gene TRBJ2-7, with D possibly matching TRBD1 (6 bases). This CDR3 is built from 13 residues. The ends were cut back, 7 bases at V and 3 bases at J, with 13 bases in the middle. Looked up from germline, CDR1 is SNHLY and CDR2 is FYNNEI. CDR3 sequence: CASKWDISYEQYF. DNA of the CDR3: TGTGCCAGCAAGTGGGACATCAGCTACGAGCAGTACTTC.

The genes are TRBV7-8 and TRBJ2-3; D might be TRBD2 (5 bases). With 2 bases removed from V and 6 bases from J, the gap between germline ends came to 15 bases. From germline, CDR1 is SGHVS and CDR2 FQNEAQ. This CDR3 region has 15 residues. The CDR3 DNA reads TGTGCCAGCAGCTTAACCGGGATCGTGGGGGATACGCAGTATTTT. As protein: CASSLTGIVGDTQYF.

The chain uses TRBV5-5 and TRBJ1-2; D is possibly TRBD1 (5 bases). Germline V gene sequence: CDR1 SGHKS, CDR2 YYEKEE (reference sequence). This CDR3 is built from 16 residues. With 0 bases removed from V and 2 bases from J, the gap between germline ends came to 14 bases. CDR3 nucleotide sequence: TGTGCCAGCAGCTTGGACGTCCCGCGGGGCAACTATGGCTACACCTTC. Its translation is CASSLDVPRGNYGYTF.

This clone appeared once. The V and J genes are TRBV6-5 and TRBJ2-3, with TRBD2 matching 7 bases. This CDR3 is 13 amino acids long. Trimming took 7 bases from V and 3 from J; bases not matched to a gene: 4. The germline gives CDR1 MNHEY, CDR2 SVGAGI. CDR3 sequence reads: CASTTSFTDTQYF. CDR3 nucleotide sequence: TGTGCCAGCACGACTAGCTTTACAGATACGCAGTATTTT.

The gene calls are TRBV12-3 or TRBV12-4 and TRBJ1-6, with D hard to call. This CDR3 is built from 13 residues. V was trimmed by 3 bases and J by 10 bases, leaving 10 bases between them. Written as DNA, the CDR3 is TGTGCCAGCAGTTTGAACGATCAGTCACCCCTCCACTTT. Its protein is CASSLNDQSPLHF.

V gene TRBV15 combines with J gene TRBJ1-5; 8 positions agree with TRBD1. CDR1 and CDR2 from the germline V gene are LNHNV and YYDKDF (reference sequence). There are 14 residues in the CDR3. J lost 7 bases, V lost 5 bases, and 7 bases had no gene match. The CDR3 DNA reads TGTGCCACCAGCCGGACAGGGTTCGACCAGCCCCAGCATTTT. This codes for CATSRTGFDQPQHF.

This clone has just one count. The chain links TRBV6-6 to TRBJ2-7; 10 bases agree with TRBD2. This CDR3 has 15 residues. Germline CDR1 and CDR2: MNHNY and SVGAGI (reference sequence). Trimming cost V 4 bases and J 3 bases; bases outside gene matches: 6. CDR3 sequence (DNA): TGTGCCAGCAGTTCGCCTCGACTAGCGGGCTACGAGCAGTACTTC. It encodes CASSSPRLAGYEQYF.

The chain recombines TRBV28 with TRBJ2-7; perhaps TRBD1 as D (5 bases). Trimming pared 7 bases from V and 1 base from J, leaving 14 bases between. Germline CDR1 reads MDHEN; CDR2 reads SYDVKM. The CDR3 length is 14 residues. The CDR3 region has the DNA TGTGCCAGCAAAACAGGTGGCGGATCCTACGAGCAGTACTTC. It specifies CASKTGGGSYEQYF.

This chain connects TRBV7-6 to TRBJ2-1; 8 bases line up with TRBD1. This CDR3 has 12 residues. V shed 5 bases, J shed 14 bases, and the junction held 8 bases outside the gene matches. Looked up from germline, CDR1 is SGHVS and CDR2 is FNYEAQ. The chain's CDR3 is CASSIGQGKKFF. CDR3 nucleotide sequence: TGTGCCAGCAGCATAGGACAGGGTAAGAAGTTCTTC.

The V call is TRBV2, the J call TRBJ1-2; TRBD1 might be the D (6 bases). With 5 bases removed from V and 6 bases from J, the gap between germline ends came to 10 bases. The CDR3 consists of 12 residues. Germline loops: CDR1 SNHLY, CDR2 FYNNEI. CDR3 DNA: TGTGCCAGCAGTCGGGACATTGATGGCTACACCTTC. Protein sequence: CASSRDIDGYTF.

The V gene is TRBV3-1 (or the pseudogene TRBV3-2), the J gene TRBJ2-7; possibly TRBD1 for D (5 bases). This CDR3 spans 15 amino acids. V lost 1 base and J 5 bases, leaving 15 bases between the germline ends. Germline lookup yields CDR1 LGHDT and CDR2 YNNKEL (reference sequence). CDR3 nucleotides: TGTGCCAGCAGCCAAGCCGCCGGGCAGGGCAACGAGCAGTACTTC. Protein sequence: CASSQAAGQGNEQYF.